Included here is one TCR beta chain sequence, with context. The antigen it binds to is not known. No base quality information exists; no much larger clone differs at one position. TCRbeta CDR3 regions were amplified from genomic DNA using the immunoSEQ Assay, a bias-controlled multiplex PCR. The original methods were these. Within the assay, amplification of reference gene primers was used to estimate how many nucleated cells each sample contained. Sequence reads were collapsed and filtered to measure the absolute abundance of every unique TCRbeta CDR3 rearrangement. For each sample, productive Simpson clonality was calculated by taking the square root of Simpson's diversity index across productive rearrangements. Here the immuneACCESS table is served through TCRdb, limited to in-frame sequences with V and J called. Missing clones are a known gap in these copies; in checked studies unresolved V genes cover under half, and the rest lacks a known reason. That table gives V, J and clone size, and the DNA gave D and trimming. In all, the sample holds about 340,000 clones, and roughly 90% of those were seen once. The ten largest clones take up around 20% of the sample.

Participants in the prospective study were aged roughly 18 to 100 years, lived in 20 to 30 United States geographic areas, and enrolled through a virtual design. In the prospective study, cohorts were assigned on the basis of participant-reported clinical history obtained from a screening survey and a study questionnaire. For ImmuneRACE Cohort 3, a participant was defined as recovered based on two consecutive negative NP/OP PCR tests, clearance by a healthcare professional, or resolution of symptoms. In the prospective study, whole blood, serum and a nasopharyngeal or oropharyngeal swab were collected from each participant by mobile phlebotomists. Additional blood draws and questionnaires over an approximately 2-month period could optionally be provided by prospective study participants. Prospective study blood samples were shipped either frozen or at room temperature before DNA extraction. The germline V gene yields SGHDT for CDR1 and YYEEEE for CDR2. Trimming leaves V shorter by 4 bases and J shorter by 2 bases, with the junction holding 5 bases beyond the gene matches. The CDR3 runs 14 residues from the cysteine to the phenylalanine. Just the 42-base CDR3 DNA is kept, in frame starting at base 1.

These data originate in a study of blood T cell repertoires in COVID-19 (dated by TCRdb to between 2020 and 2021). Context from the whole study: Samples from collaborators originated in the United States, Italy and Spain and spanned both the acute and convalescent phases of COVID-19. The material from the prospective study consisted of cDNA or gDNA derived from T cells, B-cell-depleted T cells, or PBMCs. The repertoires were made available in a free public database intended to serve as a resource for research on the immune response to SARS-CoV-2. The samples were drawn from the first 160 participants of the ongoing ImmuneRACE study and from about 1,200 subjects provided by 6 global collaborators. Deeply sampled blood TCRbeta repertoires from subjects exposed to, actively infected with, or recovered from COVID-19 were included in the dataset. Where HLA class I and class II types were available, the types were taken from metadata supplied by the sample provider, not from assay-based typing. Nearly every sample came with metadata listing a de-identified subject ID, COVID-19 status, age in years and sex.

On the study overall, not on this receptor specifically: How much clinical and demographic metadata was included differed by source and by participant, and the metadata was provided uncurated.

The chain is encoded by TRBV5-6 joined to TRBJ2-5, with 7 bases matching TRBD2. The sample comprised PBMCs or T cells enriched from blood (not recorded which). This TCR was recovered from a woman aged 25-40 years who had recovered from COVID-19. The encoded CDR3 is CASSGRTRQETQYF. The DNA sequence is TGTGCCAGCAGCGGGAGGACTAGGCAAGAGACCCAGTACTTC.